These 27 T cell receptor beta chains were sequenced from one sample in a study of shared clonotypes between healthy human individuals (dated by TCRdb to 2020 to 2021). Library preparation employed the immunoSEQ multiplex PCR assay. Here the immuneACCESS table is served through TCRdb, limited to in-frame sequences with V and J called. Missing clones are a known gap in these copies; in checked studies unresolved V genes cover under half, and the rest lacks a known reason. Present in this sample are around 200,000 clones, 65% to 80% of which were seen just once. About 10% of the sample belongs to the ten largest clones. The specimen sequenced was memory CD4+ T cells sorted from blood. In light of the paper, this sample's cell subset or site label describes: CD45RA-negative fraction. The receptors originated from a man aged 25-45 years in good health.

This clone was found a few times. The chain has TRBV19 and TRBJ2-7; possible D gene TRBD1, 5 bases. The ends were cut back, 1 base at V and 4 bases at J, with 11 bases in the middle. Germline values: CDR1 LNHDA, CDR2 SQIVND (reference sequence). The CDR3 extends over 14 amino acids. The CDR3: CASSIGMGPYEQYF. DNA for the CDR3: TGTGCCAGTAGTATAGGTATGGGGCCATACGAGCAGTACTTC.

This clone has more than one count but fewer than ten. The CDR3 protein is CASRGDGDGYTF. The CDR3 DNA follows: TGTGCCAGCAGAGGAGACGGGGATGGCTACACCTTC. J is TRBJ1-2 and V is TRBV2; D uncertain. Germline CDR1 and CDR2: SNHLY and FYNNEI. V lost 6 bases and J lost 6, with 11 bases in between. The CDR3 length is 12 residues. The full variable domain, rest sourced from reference TRBV2 and TRBJ1-2, is EPEVTQTPSHQVTQMGQEVILRCVPISNHLYFYWYRQILGQKVEFLVSFYNNEISEKSEIFDDQFSVERPDGSNFTLKIRSTKLEDSAMYFCASRGDGDGYTFGSGTRLTVV.

The chain uses TRBV7-2 and TRBJ2-7, with TRBD2 matching 11 bases. The V gene's germline CDR1 is SGHTA and CDR2 FQGNSA. CDR3 length equals 17 residues. V was pared by 4 bases and J by 3 bases, with 11 bases of the junction left unmatched. The CDR3 nucleotides are TGTGCCAGCAGCTCCCACGCCCGAACTAGCGGGAGCTACGAGCAGTACTTC. Its protein is CASSSHARTSGSYEQYF.

DNA for the CDR3: TGTGCCATCAGTGATAGCGGGAACACCGGGGAGCTGTTTTTT. It specifies CAISDSGNTGELFF. The chain has TRBV10-3 and TRBJ2-2, with a tentative D call TRBD2 (6 bases). The CDR3 is 14 amino acids. Per germline, CDR1 ENHRY and CDR2 SYGVKD. V was clipped by 3 bases and J by 1 base, with 6 bases between them.

The chain joins TRBV28 to TRBJ1-2; D ambiguous. V lost 5 bases, J lost 5 bases, and 15 bases lay in between. The V gene's germline CDR1 is MDHEN and CDR2 SYDVKM. The length of the CDR3 is 14 residues. CDR3 sequence: CASSLPHNIYGYTF. The CDR3 coding sequence is TGTGCCAGCAGTCTCCCCCACAACATATATGGCTACACCTTC.

The rearrangement links TRBV9 to TRBJ2-7, with 9 bases matching TRBD2. This CDR3 region has 15 residues. Unmatched junction bases numbered 10, after V lost 4 bases and J lost 5 bases. Germline CDR1 and CDR2: SGDLS and YYNGEE. CDR3 protein: CASSPSSGSVDEQYF. DNA of the CDR3: TGTGCCAGCAGCCCAAGTAGCGGGAGCGTCGACGAGCAGTACTTC.

This chain connects TRBV25-1 to TRBJ2-5, with D unresolved. Trimming took 3 bases from V and 1 from J, leaving 9 bases between them. The germline V gene has CDR1 MGHDK and CDR2 SYGVNS. The CDR3 extends over 14 amino acids. The CDR3, as DNA: TGTGCCAGCAGTGATTCTAGGACCCAAGAGACCCAGTACTTC. Encoded protein: CASSDSRTQETQYF. Full variable domain (remainder filled in from reference TRBV25-1 and TRBJ2-5): EADIYQTPRYLVIGTGKKITLECSQTMGHDKMYWYQQDPGMELHLIHYSYGVNSTEKGDLSSESTVSRIRTEHFPLTLESARPSHTSQYLCASSDSRTQETQYFGPGTRLLVL.

The chain uses TRBV5-1 and TRBJ2-3; D not certain. Between the trimmed V and J ends, which lost 0 bases and 3 bases, there was a span of 11 bases. The CDR3 is 15 residues long. The germline V gene encodes CDR1 SGHRS and CDR2 YFSETQ. The DNA of the CDR3 is TGCGCCAGCAGCTTGGCTGGTTCTGGGACAGATACGCAGTATTTT. This codes for CASSLAGSGTDTQYF.

This chain joins TRBV7-2 and TRBJ2-6; TRBD1 is a possible D gene (5 bases). In germline, CDR1 is SGHTA, CDR2 FQGNSA. Deletions cut 5 bases from V and 0 bases from J, with 20 bases between. The CDR3 covers 19 residues. The CDR3, as DNA: TGTGCCAGCAGCCACAGTCGCTGGGGCTTGGGCTCTGGGGCCAACGTCCTGACTTTC. It codes for CASSHSRWGLGSGANVLTF.

The chain combines TRBV6-1 with TRBJ2-3; D is ambiguous. Trimming removed 6 bases at V and 0 bases at J, with 10 bases between. The CDR3 spans 14 residues. Germline V gives CDR1 MNHNS, CDR2 SASEGT. CDR3 residues: CASSIGKSTDTQYF. CDR3 in DNA: TGTGCCAGCAGCATAGGGAAGAGCACAGATACGCAGTATTTT.

CDR3 sequence (DNA): TGCGCCAGCAGCTTGGCCGGGAGGCAAAGCACAGATACGCAGTATTTT. Encoded protein: CASSLAGRQSTDTQYF. The rearrangement joins TRBV5-1 to TRBJ2-3, with 7 bases matching TRBD2. This CDR3 comprises 16 residues. V was pared by 0 bases and J by 0 bases, with 4 bases of the junction left unmatched. The germline gives CDR1 SGHRS, CDR2 YFSETQ.

V and J are TRBV7-2 and TRBJ1-1; D not resolved. Trimming shortened V by 5 bases and J by 5 bases, and 12 bases separated the two germline ends. The CDR3 spans 13 residues. CDR1 and CDR2 from the germline V gene are SGHTA and FQGNSA. The CDR3 reads CASSPSRGTEAFF. The CDR3 DNA follows: TGTGCCAGCAGCCCTTCCCGCGGGACTGAAGCTTTCTTT. Looking up the rest from reference TRBV7-2 and TRBJ1-1 gives the full variable domain: GAGVSQSPSNKVTEKGKDVELRCDPISGHTALYWYRQSLGQGLEFLIYFQGNSAPDKSGLPSDRFSAERTGGSVSTLTIQRTQQEDSAVYLCASSPSRGTEAFFGQGTRLTVV.

The CDR3, as DNA: TGTGCCAGCAGCCTACAACCGACTAGCGGGAGAAGCACCGGGGAGCTGTTTTTT. Protein sequence: CASSLQPTSGRSTGELFF. The rearrangement links TRBV7-2 to TRBJ2-2; 12 bases map to TRBD2. The CDR3 length is 18 residues. V lost 5 bases to trimming and J lost 4 bases; unmatched junction nucleotides: 11. CDR1 is SGHTA and CDR2 is FQGNSA in the germline V gene.

This chain connects TRBV5-1 to TRBJ2-3; D is unclear. This CDR3 is built from 13 residues. Germline V lookup: CDR1 SGHRS, CDR2 YFSETQ. The V and J ends lost 2 bases and 5 bases respectively, with 9 bases between them. CDR3 protein: CASSFSAKDTQYF. DNA for the CDR3: TGCGCCAGCAGCTTTTCAGCGAAAGATACGCAGTATTTT.

The genes are TRBV7-2 and TRBJ2-5; maybe TRBD2 (5 bases). The germline CDR1 and CDR2 sequences are SGHTA and FQGNSA. The CDR3 runs to 16 residues. Trimming pared 5 bases from V and 5 bases from J, leaving 21 bases between. The CDR3 region is CASSRGGLGSMETQYF. For the CDR3, the DNA is TGTGCCAGCAGCCGGGGTGGGTTAGGGTCCATGGAGACCCAGTACTTC.

This chain uses TRBV7-6 with TRBJ2-7, with 7 bases identical to TRBD1. The CDR3 length is 14 residues. Trimming removed 1 base from V and 6 bases from J; junction bases left unmatched: 6. Looked up from germline, CDR1 is SGHVS and CDR2 is FNYEAQ. As DNA, the CDR3 is TGTGCCAGCAGCTTAGGGACAGGTATTAGCGAGCAGTACTTC. Its translation is CASSLGTGISEQYF. Variable domain in full (rest from reference TRBV7-6 and TRBJ2-7): GAGVSQSPRYKVTKRGQDVALRCDPISGHVSLYWYRQALGQGPEFLTYFNYEAQQDKSGLPNDRFSAERPEGSISTLTIQRTEQRDSAMYRCASSLGTGISEQYFGPGTRLTVT.

The J gene is TRBJ2-5, the V gene TRBV9, with 8 positions matching TRBD2. Germline V gene lookup returns CDR1 SGDLS and CDR2 YYNGEE. The CDR3 length is 18 residues. V shed 4 bases and J 3 bases; nucleotides not matched to a gene: 17. Here the CDR3 reads CASSLETPGLGAEETQYF. The CDR3 DNA reads TGTGCCAGCAGCCTAGAGACCCCGGGACTAGGGGCCGAAGAGACCCAGTACTTC.

The chain recombines TRBV28 with TRBJ1-5, with D possibly matching TRBD1 (5 bases). CDR3 size: 12 residues. Germline lookup yields CDR1 MDHEN and CDR2 SYDVKM. Trimming shortened V by 6 bases and J by 10 bases, and 13 bases separated the two germline ends. CDR3 amino acids: CASSIGGVPQHF. The CDR3 nucleotides read TGTGCCAGCAGCATTGGGGGAGTTCCCCAGCATTTT.

The chain joins TRBV28 to TRBJ1-2; a possible D gene is TRBD1 (6 bases). The CDR3 covers 13 residues. V lost 3 bases, J lost 3 bases, and 8 bases lay in between. In germline, CDR1 is MDHEN, CDR2 SYDVKM. CDR3 DNA: TGTGCCAGCAGTTTGAACAGGGACTATGGCTACACCTTC. It yields the protein CASSLNRDYGYTF.

This chain connects TRBV7-2 to TRBJ1-5; 10 nucleotides align to TRBD1. The germline V gene has CDR1 SGHTA and CDR2 FQGNSA. The CDR3 runs 16 residues. Trimming took 2 bases from V and 3 from J; bases not matched to a gene: 4. The CDR3 nucleotides read TGTGCCAGCAGCTTATTCGGGACAGGGGCCAATCAGCCCCAGCATTTT. Translation: CASSLFGTGANQPQHF.

The V gene is TRBV6-5, the J gene TRBJ1-2; D gene uncertain. This CDR3 is 14 amino acids long. V lost 0 bases and J 2 bases, leaving 7 bases between the germline ends. The germline V gene has CDR1 MNHEY and CDR2 SVGAGI. The chain's CDR3 is CASSYSSSNYGYTF. The CDR3 coding sequence is TGTGCCAGCAGTTACTCGAGCAGCAACTATGGCTACACCTTC.

This chain connects TRBV18 to TRBJ2-5, with D perhaps TRBD2 (6 bases). This CDR3 region has 14 residues. The germline V gene encodes CDR1 KGHSH and CDR2 LQKENI. Trimming pared 3 bases from V and 5 bases from J, leaving 13 bases between. The CDR3 nucleotides read TGTGCCAGCTCACCGCGGGCGGGAAGTGAGACCCAGTACTTC. It is translated as CASSPRAGSETQYF.

The V call is TRBV5-1, the J call TRBJ2-5; TRBD2 aligns across 7 bases. Germline trimming cut 3 bases from V and 5 bases from J; bases unmatched to any gene: 4. The germline CDR1 and CDR2 sequences are SGHRS and YFSETQ. The CDR3 runs 13 residues. The CDR3 here is CASSSLGGETQYF. CDR3 sequence (DNA): TGCGCCAGCAGCTCGTTGGGGGGGGAGACCCAGTACTTC.

This rearrangement joins TRBV18 to TRBJ2-1; D perhaps matches TRBD1 (6 bases). This CDR3 has 14 amino acids. V was clipped by 2 bases and J by 5 bases, with 10 bases between them. CDR1 is KGHSH and CDR2 is LQKENI in the germline V gene. Here the CDR3 DNA reads TGTGCCAGCTCACCATACAGGGACCACAATGAGCAGTTCTTC. As protein: CASSPYRDHNEQFF.

There are many counts of this clone. The sample holds other DNA sequences that translate to the same CDR3. The chain combines TRBV7-2 with TRBJ2-5; D gene unclear. The V end lost 1 base, the J end lost 1 base, and 7 bases lay between the germline ends. Per germline, CDR1 SGHTA and CDR2 FQGNSA. The CDR3 runs to 14 residues. The CDR3 region has the DNA TGTGCCAGCAGCTTAGTTCTGAGCCAAGAGACCCAGTACTTC. Translated: CASSLVLSQETQYF. The variable domain in full, with the rest retrieved from reference TRBV7-2 and TRBJ2-5, is GAGVSQSPSNKVTEKGKDVELRCDPISGHTALYWYRQSLGQGLEFLIYFQGNSAPDKSGLPSDRFSAERTGGSVSTLTIQRTQQEDSAVYLCASSLVLSQETQYFGPGTRLLVL.

The V gene is TRBV29-1, the J gene TRBJ2-1; 11 positions match TRBD1. The CDR3 covers 13 residues. V lost 7 bases to trimming and J lost 9 bases; unmatched junction nucleotides: 8. CDR1 and CDR2 (germline): SQVTM, ANQGSEA. DNA of the CDR3: TGCAGCGGGGAGAGGACAGGGGGCGGTGAGCAGTTCTTC. Translated: CSGERTGGGEQFF.

The chain employs TRBV5-1 and TRBJ2-6; D is uncertain. This CDR3 region has 15 residues. Germline values: CDR1 SGHRS, CDR2 YFSETQ. The V end was cut by 2 bases, the J end by 2 bases, with 8 bases between. In DNA, the CDR3 is TGCGCCAGCAGCTTACAACGCACTGGGGCCAACGTCCTGACTTTC. Its translation: CASSLQRTGANVLTF. The full variable domain, rest sourced from reference TRBV5-1 and TRBJ2-6, is KAGVTQTPRYLIKTRGQQVTLSCSPISGHRSVSWYQQTPGQGLQFLFEYFSETQRNKGNFPGRFSGRQFSNSRSEMNVSTLELGDSALYLCASSLQRTGANVLTFGAGSRLTVL.